The 25 T cell receptor beta chains listed next were all sequenced from one sample in a study of blood T cell repertoires in COVID-19. Here immunoSEQ multiplex PCR was the method, and the copy in TCRdb shows in-frame clones only, minus some. Here the sample spans some 490,000 clones, 80% to 90% being singletons. What was sequenced was peripheral blood. Every receptor here comes from a human donor in a cohort sampled during active COVID-19.

The V gene is TRBV7-2, the J gene TRBJ2-7; 11 bases match TRBD1. V shed 5 bases, J shed 3 bases, and the junction held 9 bases outside the gene matches. The CDR3 spans 16 residues. CDR1 is SGHTA, CDR2 FQGNSA, per germline. CDR3 coding DNA: TGTGCCAGCAGCCACACCCCCGGGACAGGGGGCTACGAGCAGTACTTC. Translated, it gives CASSHTPGTGGYEQYF.

The chain couples TRBV15 to TRBJ2-3; no clear D. Trimming took 0 bases from V and 3 from J, leaving 13 bases between them. CDR3 length: 16 residues. Looked up from germline, CDR1 is LNHNV and CDR2 is YYDKDF (reference sequence). For the CDR3, the DNA is TGTGCCACCAGCAGAGATTATGGTCAGTTGACAGATACGCAGTATTTT. This gives the protein CATSRDYGQLTDTQYF.

The CDR3 DNA reads TGTGCCAGTAGTATTCGAAGGGACAGGGTTCTAGAGACCCAGTACTTC. As protein: CASSIRRDRVLETQYF. The rearrangement links TRBV19 to TRBJ2-5, with 9 bases aligning to TRBD1. Losses at the gene ends were 3 bases for V and 4 bases for J; bases not matched to a gene: 9. The V gene's germline CDR1 is LNHDA and CDR2 SQIVND (reference sequence). This CDR3 has 16 amino acids.

CDR3 loop: CASSVNPLAFTYEQYF. The DNA of the CDR3 is TGTGCCAGCAGTGTGAATCCCCTAGCGTTTACCTACGAGCAGTACTTC. This chain uses TRBV9 with TRBJ2-7; D is possibly TRBD2 (6 bases). Germline CDR1 is SGDLS and CDR2 is YYNGEE. V shed 5 bases and J shed 2 bases, with 20 bases lying between them. This CDR3 region has 16 residues.

This clone was observed a few times. The V gene is TRBV30, the J gene TRBJ1-2; possibly TRBD1 for D (5 bases). V dropped 1 base and J dropped 4 bases, with 13 bases sitting between them. The germline CDR1 and CDR2 sequences are GTSNPN and SVGIG (reference sequence). CDR3 length: 14 amino acids. The CDR3 sequence is CAWSAGTSSYGYTF. DNA of the CDR3: TGTGCCTGGAGTGCTGGGACTTCTAGCTATGGCTACACCTTC.

This clone appeared once. This chain uses TRBV29-1 with TRBJ1-1, with TRBD1 matching 8 bases. Germline V lookup: CDR1 SQVTM, CDR2 ANQGSEA. Unmatched junction bases numbered 3, after V lost 6 bases and J lost 3 bases. The CDR3 has 12 residues. CDR3 coding DNA: TGCAGCGTCCAGGACAGGGACACTGAAGCTTTCTTT. Its translation is CSVQDRDTEAFF.

With respect to this clone: Other DNA sequences in this sample translate to the same CDR3. V usage is TRBV28 and J usage is TRBJ1-2, with a tentative D call TRBD1 (6 bases). The CDR3 spans 13 residues. CDR1 and CDR2 (germline): MDHEN, SYDVKM. The ends were cut back, 6 bases at V and 1 base at J, with 9 bases in the middle. CDR3 DNA sequence: TGTGCCAGCAGCCTACAGGGTAACTATGGCTACACCTTC. Residues: CASSLQGNYGYTF.

The sample holds one count of this clone. The chain joins TRBV6-5 to TRBJ2-1; 11 bases are shared with TRBD2. V lost 4 bases and J lost 7; bases outside the gene matches: 9. The germline gives CDR1 MNHEY, CDR2 SVGAGI. This CDR3 has 16 residues. The CDR3: CASSSGTSGRENEQFF. The DNA for the CDR3 is TGTGCCAGCAGTTCGGGGACTAGCGGACGAGAGAATGAGCAGTTCTTC.

V is TRBV5-1 and J is TRBJ1-1; weak D call: TRBD1 (6 bases). Trimming shortened V by 3 bases and J by 5 bases, and 14 bases separated the two germline ends. The germline V gene has CDR1 SGHRS and CDR2 YFSETQ. The CDR3 extends over 14 amino acids. CDR3 DNA sequence: TGCGCCAGCAGCTCAATGGACAGTGGGACTGAAGCTTTCTTT. This encodes CASSSMDSGTEAFF. Full variable domain (outside the CDR3, taken from reference TRBV5-1 and TRBJ1-1): KAGVTQTPRYLIKTRGQQVTLSCSPISGHRSVSWYQQTPGQGLQFLFEYFSETQRNKGNFPGRFSGRQFSNSRSEMNVSTLELGDSALYLCASSSMDSGTEAFFGQGTRLTVV.

This sequence joins TRBV30 and TRBJ1-2; 7 bases are shared with TRBD1. The germline V gene encodes CDR1 GTSNPN and CDR2 SVGIG (reference sequence). This CDR3 region has 15 residues. The J segment lost 2 bases and the V segment lost 0 bases, leaving 6 bases of the junction unmatched. Here the CDR3 reads CAWSVWAGGNYGYTF. Here the CDR3 DNA reads TGTGCCTGGAGTGTATGGGCAGGGGGGAACTATGGCTACACCTTC.

The chain links TRBV18 to TRBJ2-6; TRBD1 is a possible D gene (6 bases). Germline CDR1 is KGHSH and CDR2 is LQKENI. The CDR3 is 18 residues long. Trimming left V 3 bases short and J 2 bases short, with 17 bases between. The CDR3 DNA is TGTGCCAGCTCACCGTCAGGGGCCTTAATTACTGGGGCCAACGTCCTGACTTTC. Translation gives CASSPSGALITGANVLTF.

This chain connects TRBV9 to TRBJ2-5; 7 bases align to TRBD2. The CDR3 runs to 17 residues. Germline CDR1 reads SGDLS; CDR2 reads YYNGEE. V shed 0 bases, J shed 4 bases, and the junction held 12 bases outside the gene matches. CDR3 in amino acids: CASSVAFGTNIRETQYF. Here the CDR3 DNA reads TGTGCCAGCAGCGTAGCTTTCGGGACTAATATCAGAGAGACCCAGTACTTC.

This sequence joins TRBV5-1 and TRBJ1-1; TRBD1 is a possible D gene (5 bases). V was trimmed by 2 bases and J by 2 bases, leaving 10 bases between them. This CDR3 spans 14 amino acids. Germline lookup yields CDR1 SGHRS and CDR2 YFSETQ. As DNA, the CDR3 is TGCGCCAGCAGCTTCACAGGAATTAACACTGAAGCTTTCTTT. Protein product: CASSFTGINTEAFF. Using reference TRBV5-1 and TRBJ1-1 for the parts outside the CDR3, the full variable domain is KAGVTQTPRYLIKTRGQQVTLSCSPISGHRSVSWYQQTPGQGLQFLFEYFSETQRNKGNFPGRFSGRQFSNSRSEMNVSTLELGDSALYLCASSFTGINTEAFFGQGTRLTVV.

The count of this clone is one. This chain uses TRBV27 with TRBJ2-3; the D gene is possibly TRBD2 (6 bases). The CDR3 runs to 15 residues. Germline V gives CDR1 MNHEY, CDR2 SMNVEV (reference sequence). Trimming removed 5 bases from V and 0 bases from J, with 12 bases in between. CDR3 loop: CASSELGGSTDTQYF. As DNA, the CDR3 is TGTGCCAGCAGTGAACTCGGGGGTAGCACAGATACGCAGTATTTT.

V usage is TRBV4-1 and J usage is TRBJ1-5; 8 bases are shared with TRBD1. Germline V CDR1 and CDR2: MGHRA, YSYEKL. V was clipped by 3 bases and J by 6 bases; unmatched bases: 4. CDR3 length: 14 amino acids. In DNA form, the CDR3 reads TGCGCCAGCAGCCAGACAGGGGATACTCAGCCCCAGCATTTT. Amino acid sequence: CASSQTGDTQPQHF.

The V gene is TRBV7-3, the J gene TRBJ2-3, with D unresolved. Trimming took 5 bases from V and 8 from J, leaving 14 bases between them. Germline lookup yields CDR1 SGHTA and CDR2 FQGTGA. The CDR3 consists of 13 residues. The CDR3 reads CASSRPETPTQYF. CDR3 in DNA: TGTGCCAGCAGCCGCCCGGAGACCCCTACGCAGTATTTT.

The rearrangement joins TRBV4-2 to TRBJ1-6, with D perhaps TRBD1 (5 bases). V gave up 1 base and J gave up 0 bases, with 7 bases separating them. Germline-derived CDR1 and CDR2 are LGHNA and YNFKEQ. CDR3 size: 16 residues. This CDR3 is CASSQGTGSYNSPLHF. The CDR3 DNA sequence: TGTGCCAGCAGCCAAGGAACAGGCTCCTATAATTCACCCCTCCACTTT.

The J gene is TRBJ1-2, the V gene TRBV3-1 (or the pseudogene TRBV3-2); D is possibly TRBD1 (5 bases). Germline-derived CDR1 and CDR2 are LGHDT and YNNKEL (reference sequence). The length of the CDR3 is 14 residues. Trimming pared 1 base from V and 10 bases from J, leaving 16 bases between. The CDR3 nucleotides read TGTGCCAGCAGCCAAGGTTGGTCAGGGAACAACTACACCTTC. Encoded protein: CASSQGWSGNNYTF.

The rearrangement joins TRBV19 to TRBJ2-1; a weak D match, TRBD2 (6 bases). Germline V lookup: CDR1 LNHDA, CDR2 SQIVND (reference sequence). The CDR3 is 17 residues long. Trimming shortened V by 4 bases and J by 6 bases, and 22 bases separated the two germline ends. The chain's CDR3 is CASSTPAGPPLLNEQFF. The CDR3 DNA sequence: TGTGCCAGTAGTACGCCGGCGGGACCCCCGCTGCTCAATGAGCAGTTCTTC.

CDR3 nucleotides: TGCGCCAGCAGCTTGGATCTCAGGGGGGCGTGGGTGGATGAGCAGTTCTTC. Its translation: CASSLDLRGAWVDEQFF. V and J are TRBV5-1 and TRBJ2-1; D possibly corresponds to TRBD1 (7 bases). V lost 0 bases, J lost 8 bases, and 21 bases lay in between. CDR3 length: 17 amino acids. Per germline, CDR1 SGHRS and CDR2 YFSETQ.

The V gene is TRBV11-3, the J gene TRBJ2-1; D not resolved. The germline CDR1 and CDR2 sequences are SGHNT and YENEEA. The CDR3 spans 12 residues. With 0 bases removed from V and 6 bases from J, the gap between germline ends came to 3 bases. CDR3 nucleotides: TGTGCCAGCAGCTTAGAAGCCAATGAGCAGTTCTTC. Protein sequence: CASSLEANEQFF. Combining the CDR3 with reference TRBV11-3 and TRBJ2-1 gives the whole variable domain EAGVVQSPRYKIIEKKQPVAFWCNPISGHNTLYWYLQNLGQGPELLIRYENEEAVDDSQLPKDRFSAERLKGVDSTLKIQPAELGDSAVYLCASSLEANEQFFGPGTRLTVL.

The J gene is TRBJ1-5, the V gene TRBV5-6, with D hard to call. CDR3 size: 13 residues. Looked up from germline, CDR1 is SGHDT and CDR2 is YYEEEE. V dropped 5 bases and J dropped 6 bases, with 12 bases sitting between them. Here the CDR3 reads CASRRWGGQPQHF. For the CDR3, the DNA is TGTGCCAGCAGACGTTGGGGAGGTCAGCCCCAGCATTTT.

The gene calls are TRBV20-1 and TRBJ2-1; TRBD2 agrees at 7 bases. CDR3 size: 13 residues. The germline CDR1 and CDR2 sequences are DFQATT and SNEGSKA (reference sequence). J gave up 7 bases and V 3 bases, and 6 bases lay outside the gene matches. CDR3 in DNA: TGCAGTGCTAGTCGGGGGACTATGAATGAGCAGTTCTTC. Its protein product is CSASRGTMNEQFF.

This chain connects TRBV19 to TRBJ1-5, with D uncertain. V lost 6 bases, J lost 0 bases, and 12 bases lay in between. Germline V CDR1 and CDR2: LNHDA, SQIVND (reference sequence). The CDR3 runs to 15 residues. In nucleotides, the CDR3 is TGTGCCAGTAGCCTTACTTGGGCTAGCAATCAGCCCCAGCATTTT. Translating it yields CASSLTWASNQPQHF. Complete variable domain (other parts from reference TRBV19 and TRBJ1-5): DGGITQSPKYLFRKEGQNVTLSCEQNLNHDAMYWYRQDPGQGLRLIYYSQIVNDFQKGDIAEGYSVSREKKESFPLTVTSAQKNPTAFYLCASSLTWASNQPQHFGDGTRLSIL.

Worth noting for this clone: Other nucleotide sequences in the sample specify the same CDR3. The rearrangement joins TRBV30 to TRBJ2-3; TRBD2 matches at 11 bases. Germline V gene lookup returns CDR1 GTSNPN and CDR2 SVGIG (reference sequence). The CDR3 loop spans 14 amino acids. V shed 6 bases and J 1 base; nucleotides not matched to a gene: 3. The CDR3 DNA is TGTGCCTGTCTAGCGGGAGGTCGCACAGATACGCAGTATTTT. Translating gives CACLAGGRTDTQYF. The complete variable domain, with remaining parts taken from reference TRBV30 and TRBJ2-3, reads SQTIHQWPATLVQPVGSPLSLECTVEGTSNPNLYWYRQAAGRGLQLLFYSVGIGQISSEVPQNLSASRPQDRQFILSSKKLLLSDSGFYLCACLAGGRTDTQYFGPGTRLTVL.